This T cell receptor beta chain was sequenced during a study of Ad26.COV2.S vaccination and SARS-CoV-2 variants. Study outcomes and limitations: People who got the vaccine had more spike-specific TCR breadth than people who got placebo. It was found that vaccine and placebo recipients had similar non-spike TCR breadth.

The V segment lost 8 bases and the J segment 6 bases; nucleotides outside the gene matches: 8. The CDR3 sequence is 12 residues long. Per the germline V gene, CDR1 is SQVTM and CDR2 is ANQGSEA. Method: immunoSEQ multiplex PCR; TCRdb's copy keeps in-frame clones and lacks some. The table lists some 520,000 clones, approximately 88% of them singletons. Points on this clone: Its antigen is unidentified.

Treatment: around 19 received Ad26.COV2.S at low or high dose, single or two shots; roughly five received placebo; per-sample allocation not given. Sampling was performed 63 days after the first vaccine or placebo injection. An adult of 18-55 years in Boston served as donor. The chain carries TRBV29-1 and TRBJ1-2; 8 bases line up with TRBD1. Material: peripheral blood, obtained in a trial of Ad26.COV2.S vaccine versus placebo. The clonotype was recovered from a person between 18 and 60 years old who received the Ad26.COV2.S COVID-19 vaccine or a placebo. DNA for the CDR3: TGCAGCACACGGGACAGGATCCATGGCTACACCTTC. It is translated as CSTRDRIHGYTF.